This T cell receptor (beta chain) was observed in a study of radiation and T cells in renal cell carcinoma. Time point defined: blood 2 weeks post-SBRT. Indicated treatment: 15 Gy SBRT to primary tumor, nephrectomy 4 weeks later. Per the germline V gene, CDR1 is MNHEY and CDR2 is SMNVEV (reference sequence). This CDR3 region has 13 residues. The ends were cut back, 6 bases at V and 7 bases at J, with 12 bases in the middle. TCRdb's copy holds only in-frame clones and misses some; the assay was immunoSEQ multiplex PCR. The sample lists 160,000 or so clones; 87% were seen once. The sequencing used blood, collected from a patient whose treatment included radiotherapy and nephrectomy. This receptor was taken from a woman aged 50 to 60 with renal cell carcinoma. The V gene is TRBV27, the J gene TRBJ1-4; D unresolved. CDR3 in DNA: TGTGCCAGCAGACAGACGGGGTTTGAAAAACTGTTTTTT. Translation: CASRQTGFEKLFF.